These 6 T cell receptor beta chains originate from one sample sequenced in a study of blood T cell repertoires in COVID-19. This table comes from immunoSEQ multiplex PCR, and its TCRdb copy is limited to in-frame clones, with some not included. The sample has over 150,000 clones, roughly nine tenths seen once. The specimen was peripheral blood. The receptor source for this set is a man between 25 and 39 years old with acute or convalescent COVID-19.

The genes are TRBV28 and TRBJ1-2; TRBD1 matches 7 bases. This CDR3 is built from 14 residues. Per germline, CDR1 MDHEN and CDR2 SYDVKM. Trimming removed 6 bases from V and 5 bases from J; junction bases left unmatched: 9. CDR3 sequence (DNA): TGTGCCAGCAGCACGACAGGGACTCCTTATGGCTACACCTTC. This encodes CASSTTGTPYGYTF.

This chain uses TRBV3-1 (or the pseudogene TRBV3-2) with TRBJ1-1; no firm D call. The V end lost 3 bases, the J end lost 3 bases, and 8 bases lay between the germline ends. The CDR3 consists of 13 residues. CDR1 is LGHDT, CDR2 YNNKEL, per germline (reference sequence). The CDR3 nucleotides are TGTGCCAGCAGCCAGGTGGCCGACACTGAAGCTTTCTTT. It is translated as CASSQVADTEAFF.

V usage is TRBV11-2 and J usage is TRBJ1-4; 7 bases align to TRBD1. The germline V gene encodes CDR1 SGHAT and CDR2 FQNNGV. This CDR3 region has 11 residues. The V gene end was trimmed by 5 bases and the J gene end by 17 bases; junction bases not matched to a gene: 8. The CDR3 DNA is TGTGCCAGCAGCACCCGGACAGGCTCTTTTTTT. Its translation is CASSTRTGSFF.

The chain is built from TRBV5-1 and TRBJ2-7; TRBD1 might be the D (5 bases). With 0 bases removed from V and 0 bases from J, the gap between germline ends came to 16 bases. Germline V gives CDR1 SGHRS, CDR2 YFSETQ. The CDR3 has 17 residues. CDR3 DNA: TGCGCCAGCAGCTTGGGCTTAGGGGCCCCGAGCTCCTACGAGCAGTACTTC. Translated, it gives CASSLGLGAPSSYEQYF.

Here the CDR3 DNA reads TGCGCCAGCAGTGAGTGGGACAGGGGGCCGGGAAACACCATATATTTT. Protein: CASSEWDRGPGNTIYF. The chain has TRBV10-2 and TRBJ1-3; 12 bases align to TRBD1. This CDR3 region has 16 residues. CDR1 is WSHSY, CDR2 SAAADI, per germline. V trimming: 1 base; J trimming: 4 bases; junction bases outside the gene matches: 2.

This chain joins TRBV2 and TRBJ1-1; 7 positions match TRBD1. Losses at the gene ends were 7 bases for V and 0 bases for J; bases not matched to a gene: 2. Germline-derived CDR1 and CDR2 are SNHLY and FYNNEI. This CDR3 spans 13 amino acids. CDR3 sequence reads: CASMGQMNTEAFF. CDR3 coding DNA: TGTGCCAGCATGGGACAGATGAACACTGAAGCTTTCTTT.